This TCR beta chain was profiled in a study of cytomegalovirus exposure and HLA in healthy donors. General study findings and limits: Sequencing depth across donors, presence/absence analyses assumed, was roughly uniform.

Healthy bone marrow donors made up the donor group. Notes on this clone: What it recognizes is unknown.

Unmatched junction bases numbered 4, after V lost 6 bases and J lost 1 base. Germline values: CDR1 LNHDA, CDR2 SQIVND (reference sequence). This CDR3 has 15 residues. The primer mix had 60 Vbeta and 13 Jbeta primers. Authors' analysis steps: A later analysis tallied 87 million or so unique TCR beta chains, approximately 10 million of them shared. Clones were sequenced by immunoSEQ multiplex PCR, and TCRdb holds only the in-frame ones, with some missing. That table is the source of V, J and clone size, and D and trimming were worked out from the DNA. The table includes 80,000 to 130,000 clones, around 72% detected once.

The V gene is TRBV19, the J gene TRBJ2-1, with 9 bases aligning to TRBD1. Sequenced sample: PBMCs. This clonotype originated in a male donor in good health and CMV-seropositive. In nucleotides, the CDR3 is TGTGCCAGTAGCCTGACAGGGGGTTCCTACAATGAGCAGTTCTTC. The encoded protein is CASSLTGGSYNEQFF. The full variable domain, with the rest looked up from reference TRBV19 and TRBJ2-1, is DGGITQSPKYLFRKEGQNVTLSCEQNLNHDAMYWYRQDPGQGLRLIYYSQIVNDFQKGDIAEGYSVSREKKESFPLTVTSAQKNPTAFYLCASSLTGGSYNEQFFGPGTRLTVL.